What follows is one T cell receptor beta chain and its context. The sample belongs to a study of T-cell reconstitution after alpha-beta-depleted transplantation in children. V lost 5 bases and J lost 6; bases outside the gene matches: 6. The germline V gene encodes CDR1 MDHEN and CDR2 SYDVKM. This CDR3 is 15 amino acids long. The library targeted TCRbeta and was prepared with unique molecular identifiers. TCRdb ran MiXCR on the PCR reads and lists one entry per CDR3 protein. The table has 70,000 to 95,000 distinct CDR3 sequences, 12% seen once. This material consisted of PBMCs from the stem cell graft donor, taken from the stem cell graft. The origin of this receptor is a human donor who donated a stem cell graft to a child with inherited bone marrow failure. V gene TRBV28 combines with J gene TRBJ2-1; 11 bases are shared with TRBD1. CDR3 loop: CASSTGGQGGNEQFF. The CDR3 bases are TGTGCCAGCAGTACCGGGGGACAGGGGGGCAATGAGCAGTTCTTC.